The 27 T cell receptor beta chains in this list originate from one sample, sequenced in a study of blood T cells in healthy people across ages. Sample-barcoded 5' priming and a J-beta primer mix drove a second PCR of roughly 6 to 12 cycles. TCRdb ran MiXCR on the 5' RACE reads and lists one entry per CDR3 protein. The sample includes over 700,000 distinct CDR3 sequences, around 25% of them seen just once. These same records also appear under a second study, on T cells of mothers and their children.

Sequencing input: blood. These receptors were taken from a boy younger than 18 in good health.

This CDR3 is CASSATGGVSEQYF. CDR3 DNA sequence: TGTGCCAGCAGTGCTACAGGGGGCGTATCCGAGCAGTACTTC. V and J are TRBV28 and TRBJ2-7; 9 bases map to TRBD1. The V gene's germline CDR1 is MDHEN and CDR2 SYDVKM. Trimming cost V 5 bases and J 6 bases; bases outside gene matches: 8. CDR3 length: 14 amino acids.

The sample holds a few counts of this clonotype. Mismatch with germline at one junction end may stem from a read error. The rearrangement uses TRBV11-2 and TRBJ2-7; 8 bases align to TRBD1. From germline, CDR1 is SGHAT and CDR2 FQNNGV. This CDR3 has 15 amino acids. The CDR3: CASSLTRGLFDERYF. The DNA for the CDR3 is TGTGCCAGCAGCCTTACCAGGGGGCTTTTCGACGAGCGGTACTTC.

The gene calls are TRBV12-3 or TRBV12-4 and TRBJ1-6; 11 bases line up with TRBD1. V was clipped by 8 bases and J by 10 bases; unmatched bases: 4. CDR3 length equals 13 residues. The DNA for the CDR3 is TGTGCCAGCGGACAGGGGGCGAAGTCACCCCTCCACTTT. Protein product: CASGQGAKSPLHF.

This clonotype was picked up a small number of times. The chain uses TRBV27 and TRBJ2-3; 9 nucleotides agree with TRBD2. The germline gives CDR1 MNHEY, CDR2 SMNVEV (reference sequence). With V trimmed by 6 bases and J by 1 base, 11 bases remained unmatched. This CDR3 contains 17 residues. Here the CDR3 reads CASSLPAGGPGTDTQYF. CDR3 nucleotide sequence: TGTGCCAGCAGCCTACCGGCGGGGGGGCCCGGCACAGATACGCAGTATTTT.

Only one count was recorded for this clonotype. V gene TRBV28 combines with J gene TRBJ2-5; 12 positions match TRBD2. The germline V gene has CDR1 MDHEN and CDR2 SYDVKM. V was clipped by 8 bases and J by 5 bases; unmatched bases: 6. This CDR3 has 14 amino acids. CDR3 residues: CASALGLAGETQYF. In nucleotides, the CDR3 is TGTGCCAGCGCCCTTGGACTAGCGGGGGAGACCCAGTACTTC.

As regards this clonotype: Sequence at one end of the junction differs from germline and may be a read error. The rearrangement links TRBV10-3 to TRBJ1-5; D might be TRBD1 (5 bases). Germline CDR1 reads ENHRY; CDR2 reads SYGVKD. The CDR3 length is 15 residues. For the CDR3, the DNA is TGTGCCATCGGTGACCCGGGACCAAAAAATCAGCCCCAGCATTTT. It is translated as CAIGDPGPKNQPQHF.

This clonotype came up a few times. The chain couples TRBV19 to TRBJ2-6; no reliable D call. Per the germline V gene, CDR1 is LNHDA and CDR2 is SQIVND (reference sequence). V shed 3 bases and J shed 1 base, with 7 bases lying between them. The CDR3 consists of 15 residues. Written as DNA, the CDR3 is TGTGCCAGTAGTATCTTCAAGTCTGGGGCCAACGTCCTGACTTTC. Translation: CASSIFKSGANVLTF.

The V gene is TRBV29-1, the J gene TRBJ2-5, with unresolved D. The tail of the sequence fits TRBJ2-7 better, so the J call may be wrong. Looked up from germline, CDR1 is SQVTM and CDR2 is ANQGSEA. The length of the CDR3 is 14 residues. The CDR3 here is CSVELWHTTPEQYF. CDR3 nucleotide sequence: TGCAGCGTTGAATTATGGCATACTACACCCGAGCAGTACTTC.

This clonotype has just one count. The rearrangement uses TRBV25-1 and TRBJ1-6; D gene uncertain. This CDR3 contains 13 residues. From germline, CDR1 is MGHDK and CDR2 SYGVNS. Trimming removed 4 bases at V and 10 bases at J, with 11 bases between. Here the CDR3 DNA reads TGTGCCAGCAGTGTTGCTATCGGGTCACCCCTCCACTTT. Its translation is CASSVAIGSPLHF.

This clonotype has more than one count but fewer than ten. The chain uses TRBV28 and TRBJ1-3, with D uncertain. Germline values: CDR1 MDHEN, CDR2 SYDVKM. The CDR3 has 15 amino acids. Trimming left V 5 bases short and J 2 bases short, with 13 bases between. CDR3 protein: CASSQPRETGNTIYF. The CDR3 region has the DNA TGTGCCAGCAGTCAACCACGGGAAACTGGAAACACCATATATTTT.

The gene calls are TRBV6-2 or TRBV6-3 and TRBJ2-3, with TRBD1 identical over 8 bases. V was clipped by 7 bases and J by 5 bases; unmatched bases: 17. CDR1 and CDR2 (germline): MNHEY, SVGEGT. The CDR3 contains 17 residues. The CDR3: CASNLIPGQVIEDTQYF. CDR3 nucleotide sequence: TGTGCCAGCAATCTAATACCGGGACAGGTTATTGAAGATACGCAGTATTTT.

V usage is TRBV29-1 and J usage is TRBJ2-7; 7 nucleotides align to TRBD2. The germline V gene encodes CDR1 SQVTM and CDR2 ANQGSEA. V shed 4 bases and J 2 bases; nucleotides not matched to a gene: 8. The CDR3 is 14 residues long. CDR3: CSVAPGGGAYEQYF. The CDR3 DNA reads as TGCAGCGTTGCCCCGGGAGGTGGGGCCTACGAGCAGTACTTC.

This clonotype was detected a few times. The chain is built from TRBV7-9 and TRBJ1-4; a weak D match, TRBD1 (6 bases). Looked up from germline, CDR1 is SEHNR and CDR2 is FQNEAQ (reference sequence). The CDR3 is made up of 15 amino acids. With 6 bases removed from V and 3 bases from J, the gap between germline ends came to 14 bases. The CDR3 protein is CASRLQGKSNEKLFF. The CDR3 nucleotides read TGTGCCAGCAGGCTACAGGGAAAGTCTAATGAAAAACTGTTTTTT.

The chain has TRBV2 and TRBJ1-2; no clear D gene. V lost 4 bases and J lost 0, with 6 bases in between. This CDR3 spans 13 amino acids. The germline V gene has CDR1 SNHLY and CDR2 FYNNEI. CDR3 coding DNA: TGTGCCAGCAGTGGGGTCGCTAACTATGGCTACACCTTC. It encodes CASSGVANYGYTF.

V and J are TRBV20-1 and TRBJ1-1, with D unresolved. The V gene lost 0 bases and the J gene lost 1 base, with 12 bases spanning the gap. Germline CDR1 and CDR2: DFQATT and SNEGSKA (reference sequence). There are 15 residues in the CDR3. The CDR3 sequence is CSARDPTSGNTEAFF. CDR3 nucleotide sequence: TGCAGTGCTAGAGATCCCACCTCGGGGAACACTGAAGCTTTCTTT.

V and J are TRBV12-3 or TRBV12-4 and TRBJ2-7; 9 bases fit TRBD2. The CDR3 has 15 residues. V was pared by 3 bases and J by 6 bases, with 9 bases of the junction left unmatched. CDR3 DNA: TGTGCCAGCAGTTTGTTTTCAGCGGGGGGAAGCGAGCAGTACTTC. Its translation: CASSLFSAGGSEQYF.

This clonotype appeared a few times. The V call is TRBV4-1, the J call TRBJ2-6; D is perhaps TRBD1 (5 bases). Trimming took off 4 bases at V and 0 bases at J, with 10 bases between the two ends. The CDR3 has 16 residues. Germline CDR1 and CDR2: MGHRA and YSYEKL. The DNA of the CDR3 is TGCGCCAGCAGCCCCCACGACAGCTCTGGGGCCAACGTCCTGACTTTC. Translating gives CASSPHDSSGANVLTF.

This clonotype has only a few counts. This chain links TRBV5-5 with TRBJ2-1; TRBD2 matches 13 bases. The CDR3 length is 18 residues. The V gene's germline CDR1 is SGHKS and CDR2 YYEKEE (reference sequence). V lost 3 bases, J lost 8 bases, and 14 bases stayed unmatched. The CDR3 coding sequence is TGTGCCAGCAGCTCCGCTCGACTAGCGGGAGGCTGGGGGGATGAGCAGTTCTTC. Protein sequence: CASSSARLAGGWGDEQFF.

This clonotype has more than one count but fewer than ten. This chain joins TRBV6-2 or TRBV6-3 and TRBJ2-7; D gene ambiguous. Trimming removed 8 bases at V and 5 bases at J, with 16 bases between. The V gene's germline CDR1 is MNHEY and CDR2 SVGEGT. The CDR3 is made up of 13 amino acids. Here the CDR3 DNA reads TGTGCCAGCGGCTTGGGCGGCGTCGACGAGCAGTACTTC. This encodes CASGLGGVDEQYF.

This clonotype turned up a few times. The CDR3 DNA reads as TGTGCCAGTAGTATTCTAGCGGGAGACCAAGAGACCCAGTACTTC. Its protein is CASSILAGDQETQYF. The chain employs TRBV19 and TRBJ2-5; TRBD2 matches 10 bases. From germline, CDR1 is LNHDA and CDR2 SQIVND (reference sequence). V dropped 3 bases and J dropped 0; count of bases not matched to a gene: 1. This CDR3 region has 15 residues.

The rearrangement uses TRBV6-5 and TRBJ1-1; a weak D match, TRBD1 (5 bases). Germline lookup yields CDR1 MNHEY and CDR2 SVGAGI. The CDR3 contains 13 residues. Trimming cost V 6 bases and J 7 bases, with 15 bases left between them. The CDR3 nucleotides read TGTGCCAGCAGAGCCGGGGGACTCAGTGAAGCTTTCTTT. This gives the protein CASRAGGLSEAFF.

The chain recombines TRBV4-1 with TRBJ2-7; maybe TRBD1 (6 bases). CDR1 MGHRA and CDR2 YSYEKL come from the germline V gene. Trimming stripped 2 bases from V and 2 bases from J, with 13 bases between. The CDR3 is 15 amino acids. CDR3 sequence reads: CASSQILQGPYEQYF. CDR3 DNA: TGCGCCAGCAGCCAAATATTACAGGGACCCTACGAGCAGTACTTC.

In this sample, this clonotype turned up a few times. This chain connects TRBV5-6 to TRBJ2-3, with TRBD2 matching over 9 bases. The CDR3 spans 14 residues. V shed 3 bases, J shed 4 bases, and the junction held 3 bases outside the gene matches. Germline V lookup: CDR1 SGHDT, CDR2 YYEEEE. This CDR3 is CASSWTSEADTQYF. In nucleotides, the CDR3 is TGTGCCAGCAGCTGGACTAGCGAGGCAGATACGCAGTATTTT.

The DNA of the CDR3 is TGCGCCAGCAGCTCCAGGACAGCAGGCTACGAGCAGTACTTC. It codes for CASSSRTAGYEQYF. The V and J genes are TRBV5-1 and TRBJ2-7, with D possibly matching TRBD1 (6 bases). The germline gives CDR1 SGHRS, CDR2 YFSETQ. There are 14 residues in the CDR3. Trimming stripped 3 bases from V and 3 bases from J, with 13 bases between. Full variable domain (missing parts from reference TRBV5-1 and TRBJ2-7): KAGVTQTPRYLIKTRGQQVTLSCSPISGHRSVSWYQQTPGQGLQFLFEYFSETQRNKGNFPGRFSGRQFSNSRSEMNVSTLELGDSALYLCASSSRTAGYEQYFGPGTRLTVT.

This clonotype was detected only a few times. V usage is TRBV3-1 and J usage is TRBJ2-5, with D unclear. This CDR3 region has 13 residues. Germline lookup yields CDR1 LGHDT and CDR2 YNNKEL (reference sequence). Trimming stripped 1 base from V and 4 bases from J, with 7 bases between. CDR3 in amino acids: CASSQGMGETQYF. CDR3 DNA: TGTGCCAGCAGCCAAGGGATGGGAGAGACCCAGTACTTC.

The rearrangement links TRBV6-4 to TRBJ2-5; 7 bases line up with TRBD2. The DNA end lines up better with TRBJ2-1; the J call may be wrong. The CDR3 runs to 15 residues. The V gene's germline CDR1 is MRHNA and CDR2 SNTAGT. The CDR3 here is CASSGTRVSPSEQFF. CDR3 sequence (DNA): TGTGCCAGCAGTGGGACTAGAGTCAGCCCTAGTGAGCAGTTCTTC.

This clonotype appeared a few times. The rearrangement joins TRBV4-3 to TRBJ2-1; 11 nucleotides match TRBD2. There are 16 residues in the CDR3. Germline V gives CDR1 LGHNA, CDR2 YSLEER. With V trimmed by 4 bases and J by 1 base, 3 bases remained unmatched. For the CDR3, the DNA is TGCGCCAGCAGCCCTAGCGGGGGGCCTTCCTACAATGAGCAGTTCTTC. Translation gives CASSPSGGPSYNEQFF.